These T cell receptor beta chains were read from a single sample in a study of blood T cells in healthy people across ages. TCRdb passed the 5' RACE reads through MiXCR, listing each CDR3 protein once. This table holds some 760,000 distinct CDR3 sequences, roughly 25% found once. This sample was also put to use in a study of T cells of mothers and their children.

The material sequenced was blood. The receptors come from a boy younger than 18 in good health. Each CDR3 is given with its conserved first and last residue. A D gene is named only where the DNA matches it firmly. Not every row has a clone size; where given, it reads once, few, many or a size class.

clone_size	v_call	d_call	j_call	cdr3_aa	cdr3_nt
-	TRBV28	-	TRBJ2-5	CASSPLGVGGGFRETQYF	TGTGCCAGCAGTCCACTTGGGGTGGGAGGGGGGTTCCGAGAGACCCAGTACTTC
few	TRBV20-1	TRBD1	TRBJ1-2	CSAKIPGQGVGYTF	TGCAGTGCTAAAATACCGGGACAGGGAGTTGGCTACACCTTC
few	TRBV3-1	TRBD2	TRBJ2-5	CASSSGRDSGQYF	TGTGCCAGCTCTAGCGGGAGGGATAGCGGGCAGTACTTC
-	TRBV9	-	TRBJ1-2	CASSGQAGYTF	TGTGCCAGCAGCGGACAGGCTGGCTACACCTTC
-	TRBV20-1	-	TRBJ2-2	CSARNLENTGELFF	TGCAGTGCTAGAAATCTGGAGAACACCGGGGAGCTGTTTTTT
-	TRBV5-5	-	TRBJ2-3	CASSLVAEDTQYF	TGTGCCAGCAGCTTAGTAGCGGAGGATACGCAGTATTTT
-	TRBV20-1	TRBD2	TRBJ2-7	CSAEREGYEQYF	TGCAGTGCCGAGCGGGAGGGATACGAGCAGTACTTC
-	TRBV15	TRBD1	TRBJ2-5	CATRPTDRAQETQYF	TGTGCCACCAGACCGACTGACAGGGCCCAAGAGACCCAGTACTTC
few	TRBV20-1	TRBD1	TRBJ1-4	CSARGQGREKLFF	TGCAGTGCTAGAGGACAGGGACGTGAAAAACTGTTTTTT
-	TRBV29-1	TRBD1	TRBJ2-7	CSVRLGTGGYEQYF	TGCAGCGTTCGCCTTGGGACAGGCGGATACGAGCAGTACTTC
-	TRBV4-1	-	TRBJ1-2	CASSQGSDSYGYTF	TGCGCCAGCAGCCAAGGTTCTGATAGCTATGGCTACACCTTC
few	TRBV7-2	-	TRBJ2-7	CASSLLGPTYEQYF	TGTGCCAGCAGCTTGCTAGGGCCAACCTACGAGCAGTACTTC
-	TRBV9	-	TRBJ1-6	CASSVGGALGSPLHF	TGTGCCAGCAGCGTAGGGGGTGCGTTGGGGTCACCCCTCCACTTT
-	TRBV7-2	-	TRBJ2-5	CASSLRRGETQYF	TGTGCCAGCAGCTTACGGAGGGGGGAGACCCAGTACTTC
-	TRBV4-1	TRBD1	TRBJ1-5	CASSQDRGLGQPQHF	TGCGCCAGCAGCCAGGACAGGGGGCTGGGTCAGCCCCAGCATTTT
few	TRBV2	TRBD2	TRBJ2-3	CASSEEGGGFTDTQYF	TGTGCCAGCAGTGAAGAGGGCGGGGGTTTCACAGATACGCAGTATTTT
few	TRBV7-9	-	TRBJ1-1	CASRPSGTSNTEAFF	TGTGCCAGCAGACCATCCGGGACGTCTAACACTGAAGCTTTCTTT
few	TRBV27	-	TRBJ2-1	CASSNGLPTNEQFF	TGTGCCAGCAGTAATGGACTACCAACCAATGAGCAGTTCTTC
few	TRBV6-1	-	TRBJ2-3	CASSEARNTDTQYF	TGTGCCAGCAGTGAAGCTAGAAACACAGATACGCAGTATTTT
few	TRBV28	-	TRBJ2-5	CASSLVRAGETQYF	TGTGCCAGCAGTTTAGTCCGGGCGGGAGAGACCCAGTACTTC
few	TRBV4-2	-	TRBJ2-7	CASSREHSYEQYF	TGTGCCAGCAGCCGGGAGCACTCCTACGAGCAGTACTTC
-	TRBV12-5	TRBD1	TRBJ1-2	CASGLYLQGATDGYTF	TGTGCTAGTGGTTTGTACTTACAGGGGGCGACGGATGGCTACACCTTC
few	TRBV2	-	TRBJ2-7	CASSETPLEPYEQYF	TGTGCCAGCAGTGAAACACCCCTAGAGCCCTACGAGCAGTACTTC
-	TRBV5-1	-	TRBJ2-5	CASSFQDQETQYF	TGCGCCAGCAGTTTCCAGGACCAAGAGACCCAGTACTTC
many	TRBV4-1	-	TRBJ2-7	CASSQDPGSYEQYF	TGCGCCAGCAGCCAAGACCCAGGGAGTTACGAGCAGTACTTC
few	TRBV4-3	-	TRBJ1-2	CASSQGLGSGYGYTF	TGCGCCAGCAGCCAAGGACTAGGGTCTGGCTATGGCTACACCTTC
-	TRBV20-1	TRBD2	TRBJ2-5	CSARWGGRHQETQYF	TGCAGTGCTAGATGGGGAGGGAGGCACCAAGAGACCCAGTACTTC
-	TRBV7-3	TRBD1	TRBJ1-6	CATGQGENSPLHF	TGTGCCACCGGACAGGGAGAAAATTCACCCCTCCACTTT
-	TRBV10-3	-	TRBJ2-5	CAIGDGQETQYF	TGTGCCATCGGGGACGGACAAGAGACCCAGTACTTC
few	TRBV10-3	-	TRBJ2-5	CAISEPPTRNNLQEAQYF	TGTGCCATCAGTGAGCCACCTACGAGGAACAACCTTCAAGAGGCCCAGTACTTC
few	TRBV4-1	-	TRBJ2-1	CASSQASPSYNEQFF	TGCGCCAGCAGCCAAGCTTCCCCCTCCTACAATGAGCAGTTCTTC
few	TRBV5-4	TRBD2	TRBJ2-1	CASSRGELAGFAEQFF	TGTGCCAGCAGCCGGGGGGAACTAGCGGGATTCGCTGAGCAGTTCTTC
-	TRBV27	TRBD2	TRBJ2-3	CASTLTSGSLDTQYF	TGTGCCAGCACGCTGACTAGCGGGAGTTTGGATACGCAGTATTTT
few	TRBV19	TRBD1	TRBJ1-3	CASSAGGSGNTIYF	TGTGCCAGTAGTGCAGGGGGCTCTGGAAACACCATATATTTT
-	TRBV5-1	-	TRBJ2-1	CASSRKQAGMTETYNEQFF	TGCGCCAGCAGCCGTAAACAGGCCGGAATGACTGAAACCTACAATGAGCAGTTCTTC
few	TRBV6-5	TRBD2	TRBJ2-4	CASSPGGGLQYF	TGTGCCAGCAGTCCCGGGGGGGGGCTTCAGTACTTC
few	TRBV3-1	TRBD2	TRBJ2-5	CASSQGGLYQETQYF	TGTGCCAGCAGCCAGGGAGGGCTGTACCAAGAGACCCAGTACTTC
-	TRBV6-5	TRBD1	TRBJ2-5	CASSYSSGGMGETQYF	TGTGCCAGCAGTTACTCGTCAGGGGGCATGGGGGAGACCCAGTACTTC
few	TRBV19	TRBD2	TRBJ2-7	CASSHTSGSGEQYF	TGTGCCAGCAGTCACACTAGCGGGTCGGGCGAGCAGTACTTC
-	TRBV13	TRBD1	TRBJ2-7	CASSPSTGPHEQYF	TGTGCCAGCAGCCCCTCGACAGGGCCCCACGAGCAGTACTTC
-	TRBV5-6	-	TRBJ2-7	CASSLLADRPSYEQYF	TGTGCCAGCAGCTTGTTAGCGGACCGACCCTCCTACGAGCAGTACTTC
-	TRBV29-1	-	TRBJ2-7	CSVGTDEQYF	TGCAGCGTAGGCACAGACGAGCAGTACTTC
-	TRBV28	-	TRBJ2-3	CASSSVVDTQYF	TGTGCCAGCAGTTCGGTGGTAGATACGCAGTATTTT
-	TRBV29-1	TRBD1	TRBJ1-1	CSVEKGASEAFF	TGCAGCGTTGAGAAGGGGGCAAGTGAAGCTTTCTTT
-	TRBV20-1	-	TRBJ1-1	CSARVWGTEAFF	TGCAGTGCTAGAGTTTGGGGAACTGAAGCATTCTTT
-	TRBV7-6	TRBD2	TRBJ2-7	CASSLASGGGSYEQYF	TGTGCCAGCAGCTTAGCGTCTGGCGGGGGCTCCTACGAGCAGTACTTC
few	TRBV4-2	-	TRBJ2-1	CASSQLATEGGEQFF	TGTGCCAGCAGCCAATTGGCGACCGAAGGGGGTGAGCAGTTCTTC
-	TRBV28	TRBD1	TRBJ2-7	CASKPAGTGSCEQYF	TGTGCCAGCAAACCCGCCGGGACAGGGTCCTGCGAGCAGTACTTC
few	TRBV7-9	-	TRBJ2-5	CASSLSADPQTRGQYF	TGTGCCAGCAGCTTAAGCGCAGACCCGCAAACCAGGGGACAGTACTTC
-	TRBV2	-	TRBJ2-5	CASSEGADFQETQYF	TGTGCCAGCAGTGAAGGGGCCGATTTCCAAGAGACCCAGTACTTC
few	TRBV3-1	-	TRBJ2-3	CASSPRGGAPTDTQYF	TGTGCCAGCAGCCCTAGAGGGGGGGCCCCCACAGATACGCAGTATTTT
few	TRBV10-3	-	TRBJ2-5	CASQEDKETQYF	TGTGCCAGCCAGGAGGACAAAGAGACCCAGTACTTC
-	TRBV6-5	-	TRBJ1-2	CASSYLGRDGYTF	TGTGCCAGCAGTTACTTGGGAAGGGATGGCTACACCTTC
few	TRBV7-9	TRBD1	TRBJ2-7	CASSSTGLGEQYF	TGTGCCAGCAGCTCGACAGGGTTGGGCGAGCAGTACTTC
-	TRBV20-1	-	TRBJ2-7	CSARDSQLSSYEQYF	TGCAGTGCTAGAGATAGTCAGCTGAGCTCCTACGAGCAGTACTTC